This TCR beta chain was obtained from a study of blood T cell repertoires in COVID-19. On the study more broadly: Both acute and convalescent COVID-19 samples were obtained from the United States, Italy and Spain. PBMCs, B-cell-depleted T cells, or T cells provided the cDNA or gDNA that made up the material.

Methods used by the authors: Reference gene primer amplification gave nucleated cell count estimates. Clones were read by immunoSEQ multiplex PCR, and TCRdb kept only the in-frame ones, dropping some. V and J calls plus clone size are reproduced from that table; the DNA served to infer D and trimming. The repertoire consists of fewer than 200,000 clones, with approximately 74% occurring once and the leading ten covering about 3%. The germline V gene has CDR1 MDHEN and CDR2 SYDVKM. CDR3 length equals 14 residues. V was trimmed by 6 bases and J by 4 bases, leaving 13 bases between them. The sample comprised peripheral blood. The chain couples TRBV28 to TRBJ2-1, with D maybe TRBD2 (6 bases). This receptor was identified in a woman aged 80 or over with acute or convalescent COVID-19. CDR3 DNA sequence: TGTGCCAGCAGGTCTAGCGACTCTTACAATGAGCAGTTCTTC. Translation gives CASRSSDSYNEQFF.